The present T cell receptor (beta chain) was sequenced within a study of vaccination effects on CD4 cells after COVID-19. In the ViraFEST assay, antigen-specific CD4+ clonotypes were identified by expansion after peptide-pool stimulation. Subsequent to a culture period of 10 to 11 days, CD4+ T cells were isolated. Nucleocapsid antibody tests were negative, and the vaccine recipients had no prior SARS-CoV-2 infection. The CDR3 consists of 14 residues. V dropped 1 base and J dropped 3 bases, with 9 bases sitting between them. Germline CDR1 reads MGHDK; CDR2 reads SYGVNS. This clone has just a few counts. Its antigen is undetermined. This table comes from immunoSEQ multiplex PCR, and its TCRdb copy is limited to in-frame clones, with some not included. The sample has 65,000 or so clones, around 77% seen once; the top ten hold about 3%. Overall study findings and caveats: Researchers report that only 1 of 255 vaccine-induced clones in healthy vaccinees cross-reacted with common cold coronaviruses.

This TCR came from a human donor who received a COVID-19 vaccine. Material: CD4+ T cells from PBMCs cultured with HCoV-NL63 spike peptides, obtained before COVID-19 vaccination. The chain has TRBV25-1 and TRBJ1-2; tentative D call: TRBD1 (6 bases). This CDR3 reads CASSELPGDYGYTF. Written as DNA, the CDR3 is TGTGCCAGCAGTGAATTACCAGGGGACTATGGCTACACCTTC.